These 23 T cell receptor beta chains came from one sample sequenced in a study of shared T cell receptors in the human thymus. The table came from immunoSEQ multiplex PCR; TCRdb's copy has only in-frame clones and leaves some out. The sample shows about 710,000 clones, about 87% of them seen only once. The data were also submitted as part of a second study, on human thymus T cells.

The sample taken for sequencing was thymocytes. The receptors come from a boy less than two years old with a congenital heart defect.

The rearrangement links TRBV15 to TRBJ2-1, with D tentatively TRBD1 (6 bases). CDR1 is LNHNV, CDR2 YYDKDF, per germline (reference sequence). This CDR3 has 14 amino acids. V lost 0 bases and J lost 10, with 13 bases in between. Here the CDR3 DNA reads TGTGCCACCAGCAGAGATCGGGAACAGGGAGAGCAGTTCTTC. Amino acid sequence: CATSRDREQGEQFF.

This rearrangement joins TRBV19 to TRBJ2-7, with TRBD1 matching over 11 bases. The CDR3 sequence is 14 residues long. The germline V gene has CDR1 LNHDA and CDR2 SQIVND (reference sequence). The ends lost 6 bases at V and 2 bases at J; junction bases unmatched: 3. CDR3 region: CASRTDRGPYEQYF. The CDR3 bases are TGTGCCAGTAGGACGGACAGGGGGCCCTACGAGCAGTACTTC.

The genes are TRBV9 and TRBJ2-1, with 12 bases aligning to TRBD2. V gave up 2 bases and J gave up 9 bases; unmatched junction bases: 6. The germline CDR1 and CDR2 sequences are SGDLS and YYNGEE. The CDR3 extends over 15 amino acids. CDR3: CASSVGLAGFSEQFF. For the CDR3, the DNA is TGTGCCAGCAGCGTTGGACTAGCGGGATTCAGTGAGCAGTTCTTC. Full variable domain (rest looked up from reference TRBV9 and TRBJ2-1): DSGVTQTPKHLITATGQRVTLRCSPRSGDLSVYWYQQSLDQGLQFLIQYYNGEERAKGNILERFSAQQFPDLHSELNLSSLELGDSALYFCASSVGLAGFSEQFFGPGTRLTVL.

For the CDR3, the DNA is TGTGCCAGCAGTGGGACTAGTTACGGGAGGCCCGGGGAGCTGTTTTTT. It yields the protein CASSGTSYGRPGELFF. The rearrangement uses TRBV21-1 and TRBJ2-2; the table calls TRBD2, which could not be checked here. TRBV21-1 corresponds to a pseudogene. The CDR3 is made up of 16 amino acids.

This clone has a single count. The rearrangement uses TRBV25-1 and TRBJ1-3; D is unresolved. The germline CDR1 and CDR2 sequences are MGHDK and SYGVNS. The V gene lost 2 bases and the J gene lost 0 bases, with 8 bases spanning the gap. This CDR3 contains 15 residues. The CDR3, as DNA: TGTGCCAGCAGTGAAAATCTGAGCTCTGGAAACACCATATATTTT. Its translation: CASSENLSSGNTIYF.

The genes are TRBV29-1 and TRBJ2-7; weak D call: TRBD2 (7 bases). The CDR3 is 15 amino acids. Germline V gene data show CDR1 as SQVTM and CDR2 as ANQGSEA. V lost 4 bases and J 3 bases, leaving 19 bases between the germline ends. DNA of the CDR3: TGCAGCGTTGGGCAGGGGAGGGATTTTTTCTACGAGCAGTACTTC. Translation gives CSVGQGRDFFYEQYF.

The CDR3 reads CASSPPKSDRGDYGYTF. The CDR3 DNA follows: TGTGCCAGCAGCCCCCCCAAGTCGGACAGGGGGGACTATGGCTACACCTTC. The genes are TRBV27 and TRBJ1-2, with 10 bases identical to TRBD1. Unmatched junction bases numbered 13, after V lost 6 bases and J lost 3 bases. Germline CDR1 MNHEY, CDR2 SMNVEV (reference sequence). The CDR3 runs to 17 residues.

V usage is TRBV4-1 and J usage is TRBJ2-1; TRBD2 agrees at 8 bases. V was pared by 5 bases and J by 1 base, with 4 bases of the junction left unmatched. CDR1 is MGHRA, CDR2 YSYEKL, per germline. The CDR3 covers 15 residues. CDR3 DNA: TGCGCCAGCAGCAACGGGACTAGATCCTACAATGAGCAGTTCTTC. Residues: CASSNGTRSYNEQFF.

The chain's CDR3 is CASSRGCQGPKPSYEQYF. The CDR3 DNA reads TGCGCCAGCAGCCGTGGGTGTCAGGGGCCCAAGCCTTCCTACGAGCAGTACTTC. This chain joins TRBV5-1 and TRBJ2-7; TRBD1 might be the D (6 bases). Germline V gives CDR1 SGHRS, CDR2 YFSETQ. This CDR3 comprises 18 residues. Deletions cut 4 bases from V and 1 base from J, with 24 bases between.

The rearrangement links TRBV28 to TRBJ2-1; 16 nucleotides agree with TRBD2. In germline, CDR1 is MDHEN, CDR2 SYDVKM. V shed 6 bases, J shed 7 bases, and the junction held 12 bases outside the gene matches. The CDR3 runs to 18 residues. CDR3 region: CASRPGSGTSGGENEQFF. The CDR3 DNA sequence: TGTGCCAGCAGGCCGGGTTCCGGGACTAGCGGGGGGGAGAATGAGCAGTTCTTC.

The V and J genes are TRBV28 and TRBJ2-7; possibly TRBD2 for D (6 bases). Germline V lookup: CDR1 MDHEN, CDR2 SYDVKM. Trimming cost V 4 bases and J 2 bases, with 12 bases left between them. The CDR3 runs 14 residues. The CDR3, as DNA: TGTGCCAGCAGTTGGGGGGTGCAACCCTACGAGCAGTACTTC. Its protein product is CASSWGVQPYEQYF.

The gene calls are TRBV11-2 and TRBJ2-7; D perhaps matches TRBD2 (5 bases). The CDR3 has 15 amino acids. Germline assignment: CDR1 SGHAT and CDR2 FQNNGV. V was cut by 2 bases and J by 2 bases, with 13 bases left in between. In DNA form, the CDR3 reads TGTGCCAGCAGCTTATCCCGACGGGGTACCTACGAGCAGTACTTC. This codes for CASSLSRRGTYEQYF.

This chain connects TRBV11-2 to TRBJ1-1, with a possible D match to TRBD1 (5 bases). The V end was cut by 7 bases, the J end by 3 bases, with 15 bases between. The CDR3 has 14 amino acids. CDR1 is SGHAT and CDR2 is FQNNGV in the germline V gene. CDR3 nucleotides: TGTGCCAGCACCCAACAGGTTATGTACACTGAAGCTTTCTTT. This encodes CASTQQVMYTEAFF.

The CDR3 nucleotides are TGTGCCAGCAGTGTAGGACAGGGAGGCACTGAAGCTTTCTTT. Protein: CASSVGQGGTEAFF. The chain is built from TRBV25-1 and TRBJ1-1; TRBD1 matches 8 bases. Germline V gene sequence: CDR1 MGHDK, CDR2 SYGVNS. Losses at the gene ends were 4 bases for V and 4 bases for J; bases not matched to a gene: 5. This CDR3 has 14 amino acids.

In nucleotides, the CDR3 is TGTGCCAGCAGTGACAAACCCGGGACAGCACCCTACGAGCAGTACTTC. This gives the protein CASSDKPGTAPYEQYF. The rearrangement joins TRBV6-8 to TRBJ2-7; 7 nucleotides align to TRBD1. The trim removed 5 bases at V and 2 bases at J, leaving 12 bases unmatched. The CDR3 has 16 residues. CDR1 and CDR2 (germline): MNHGY, SAAAGT.

CDR3: CASSLRTSGRANTGELFF. The CDR3 DNA reads TGTGCCAGCAGTTTAAGGACTAGCGGGAGGGCGAACACCGGGGAGCTGTTTTTT. The chain links TRBV28 to TRBJ2-2; TRBD2 aligns across 15 bases. V was pared by 2 bases and J by 0 bases, with 1 base of the junction left unmatched. The CDR3 covers 18 residues. Germline CDR1 is MDHEN and CDR2 is SYDVKM.

The chain uses TRBV29-1 and TRBJ2-5; D gene unclear. The V end lost 5 bases, the J end lost 5 bases, and 12 bases lay between the germline ends. This CDR3 comprises 12 residues. CDR1 and CDR2 (germline): SQVTM, ANQGSEA. The CDR3: CSVCGGWETQYF. The CDR3 DNA is TGCAGCGTTTGCGGTGGGTGGGAGACCCAGTACTTC.

The genes are TRBV4-3 and TRBJ2-6; no clear D. CDR3 length: 20 residues. Deletions cut 0 bases from V and 1 base from J, with 19 bases between. From germline, CDR1 is LGHNA and CDR2 YSLEER. CDR3 DNA: TGCGCCAGCAGCCAAGATCCTGCCCATGGTACTTTATCTGGGGCCAACGTCCTGACTTTC. Translating gives CASSQDPAHGTLSGANVLTF.

The chain carries TRBV7-6 and TRBJ1-6; unclear D gene. The CDR3 has 16 amino acids. Looked up from germline, CDR1 is SGHVS and CDR2 is FNYEAQ. Trimming pared 2 bases from V and 8 bases from J, leaving 16 bases between. The CDR3 DNA reads as TGTGCCAGCAGCTTAATAGCCTGGCACCCGGATTCACCCCTCCACTTT. Amino acids: CASSLIAWHPDSPLHF.

The chain recombines TRBV2 with TRBJ2-2; 9 positions match TRBD2. The CDR3 spans 18 residues. Germline assignment: CDR1 SNHLY and CDR2 FYNNEI. V trimming: 4 bases; J trimming: 5 bases; junction bases outside the gene matches: 14. The CDR3, as DNA: TGTGCCAGCAGTGTGTGGAGTGGCGGGGGGGTTCGGACCGGGGAGCTGTTTTTT. As protein: CASSVWSGGGVRTGELFF.

This clone came up once. The rearrangement links TRBV7-9 to TRBJ2-5; D is possibly TRBD1 (5 bases). V lost 4 bases and J 0 bases, leaving 9 bases between the germline ends. Germline V gives CDR1 SEHNR, CDR2 FQNEAQ (reference sequence). This CDR3 region has 14 residues. CDR3 nucleotides: TGTGCCAGCAGCTACCCAGGGCACCAAGAGACCCAGTACTTC. It codes for CASSYPGHQETQYF.

The rearrangement uses TRBV19 and TRBJ2-1; possible D gene TRBD2, 5 bases. Trimming removed 6 bases from V and 7 bases from J, with 16 bases in between. Germline V gene lookup returns CDR1 LNHDA and CDR2 SQIVND (reference sequence). This CDR3 is 14 amino acids long. DNA of the CDR3: TGTGCCAGTAGAACCCGGGTGGGCGGGAATGAGCAGTTCTTC. Its translation is CASRTRVGGNEQFF.

V is TRBV25-1 and J is TRBJ2-3; weak D call: TRBD2 (6 bases). The V end was cut by 4 bases, the J end by 6 bases, with 17 bases between. Per the germline V gene, CDR1 is MGHDK and CDR2 is SYGVNS. The CDR3 is 15 residues long. The CDR3: CASSGGLLDGDTQYF. The CDR3 DNA reads as TGTGCCAGCAGTGGGGGACTGCTTGATGGGGATACGCAGTATTTT.